This T cell receptor beta chain was recorded in a study of T cell responses to AZD1222 COVID-19 vaccine. Study-level results: Clonal diversity was possibly underestimated, and white British individuals and females predominated among donors. Nearly half of spike-specific TCRs reportedly target variant regions that are unmutated in the B.1.351 and B.1.1.7 variants. No day 14 peak samples; only post-peak repertoires were characterized.

Sequencing was performed with immunoSEQ multiplex PCR; in TCRdb, only in-frame clones are kept and a portion is missing. This sample has roughly 140,000 clones, with roughly 92% found just once. Trimming at V came to 4 bases and at J to 4 bases, leaving 5 bases not matched to a gene. Germline values: CDR1 MNHEY, CDR2 SVGEGT. CDR3 length: 15 amino acids. As for this clone: The antigen remains undetermined.

The rearrangement uses TRBV6-2 or TRBV6-3 and TRBJ1-5; 9 positions agree with TRBD1. The source material was peripheral blood, sampled 28 days after the second AZD1222 dose. This receptor was taken from an adult who received the AZD1222 COVID-19 vaccine. CDR3 DNA sequence: TGTGCCAGCAGTTTACAGGGGGCCTCGAATCAGCCCCAGCATTTT. This translates into CASSLQGASNQPQHF.